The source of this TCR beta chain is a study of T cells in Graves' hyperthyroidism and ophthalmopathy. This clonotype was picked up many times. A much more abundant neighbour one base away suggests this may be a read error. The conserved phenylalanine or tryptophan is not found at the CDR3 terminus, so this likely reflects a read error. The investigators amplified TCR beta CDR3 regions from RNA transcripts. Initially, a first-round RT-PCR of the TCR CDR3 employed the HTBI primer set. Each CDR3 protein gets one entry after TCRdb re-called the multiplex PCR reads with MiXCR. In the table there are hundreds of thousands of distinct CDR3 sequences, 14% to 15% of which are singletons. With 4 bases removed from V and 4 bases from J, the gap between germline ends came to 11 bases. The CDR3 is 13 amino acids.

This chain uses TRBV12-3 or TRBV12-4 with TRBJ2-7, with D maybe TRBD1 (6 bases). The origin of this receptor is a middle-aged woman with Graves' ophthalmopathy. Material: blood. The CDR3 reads CASSWGTQYEQYL. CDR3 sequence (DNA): TGTGCCAGCAGTTGGGGGACACAATACGAGCAGTACCTC.